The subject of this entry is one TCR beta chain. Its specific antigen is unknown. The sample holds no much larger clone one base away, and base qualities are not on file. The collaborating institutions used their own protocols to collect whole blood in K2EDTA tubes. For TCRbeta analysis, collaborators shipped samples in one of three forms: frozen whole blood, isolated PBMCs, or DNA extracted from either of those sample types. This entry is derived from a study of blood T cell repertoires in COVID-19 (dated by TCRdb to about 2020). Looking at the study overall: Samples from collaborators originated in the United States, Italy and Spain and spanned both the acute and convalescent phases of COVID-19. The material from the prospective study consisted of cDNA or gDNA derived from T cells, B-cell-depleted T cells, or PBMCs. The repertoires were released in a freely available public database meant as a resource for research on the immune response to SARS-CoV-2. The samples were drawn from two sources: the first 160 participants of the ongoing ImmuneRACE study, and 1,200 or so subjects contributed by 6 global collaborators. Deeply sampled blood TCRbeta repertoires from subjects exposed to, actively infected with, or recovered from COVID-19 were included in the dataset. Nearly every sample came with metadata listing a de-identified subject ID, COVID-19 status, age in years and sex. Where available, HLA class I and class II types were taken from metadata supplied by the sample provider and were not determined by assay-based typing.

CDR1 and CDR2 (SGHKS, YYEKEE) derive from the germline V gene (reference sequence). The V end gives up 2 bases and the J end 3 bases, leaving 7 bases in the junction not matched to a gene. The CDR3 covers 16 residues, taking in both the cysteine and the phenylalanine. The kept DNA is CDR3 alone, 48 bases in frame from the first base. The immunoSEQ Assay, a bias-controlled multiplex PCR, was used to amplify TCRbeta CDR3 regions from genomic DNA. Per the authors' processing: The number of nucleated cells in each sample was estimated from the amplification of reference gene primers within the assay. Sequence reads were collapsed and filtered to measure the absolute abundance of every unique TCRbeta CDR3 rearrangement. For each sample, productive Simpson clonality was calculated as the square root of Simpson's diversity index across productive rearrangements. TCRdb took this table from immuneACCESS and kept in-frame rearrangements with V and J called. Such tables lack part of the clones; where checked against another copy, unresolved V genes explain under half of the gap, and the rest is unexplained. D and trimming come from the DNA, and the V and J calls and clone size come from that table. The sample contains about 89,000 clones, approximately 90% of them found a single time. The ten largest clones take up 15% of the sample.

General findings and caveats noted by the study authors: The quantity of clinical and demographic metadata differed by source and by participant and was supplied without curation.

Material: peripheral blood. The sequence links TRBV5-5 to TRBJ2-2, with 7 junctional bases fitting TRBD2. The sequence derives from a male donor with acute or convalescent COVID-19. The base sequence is TGTGCCAGCAGCTTCTTGCCTCGGGGGGACACCGGGGAGCTGTTTTTT. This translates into CASSFLPRGDTGELFF.